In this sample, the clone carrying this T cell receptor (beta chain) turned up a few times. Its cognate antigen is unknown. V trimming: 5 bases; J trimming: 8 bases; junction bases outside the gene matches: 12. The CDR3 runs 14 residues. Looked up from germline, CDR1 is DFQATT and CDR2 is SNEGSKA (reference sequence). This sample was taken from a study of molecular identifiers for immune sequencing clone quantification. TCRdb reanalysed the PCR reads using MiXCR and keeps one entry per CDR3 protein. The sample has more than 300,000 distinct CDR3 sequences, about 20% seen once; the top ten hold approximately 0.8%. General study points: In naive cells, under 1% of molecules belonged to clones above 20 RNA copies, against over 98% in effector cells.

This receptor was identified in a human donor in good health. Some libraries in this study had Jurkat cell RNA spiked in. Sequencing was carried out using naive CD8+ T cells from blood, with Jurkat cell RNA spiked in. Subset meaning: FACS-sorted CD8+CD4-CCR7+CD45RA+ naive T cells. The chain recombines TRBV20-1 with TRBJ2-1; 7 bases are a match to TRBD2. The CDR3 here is CSALSGEPGHEQFF. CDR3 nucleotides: TGCAGTGCTCTAAGCGGGGAACCCGGACATGAGCAGTTCTTC.